A selection of T cell receptor beta chains follows, all from one sample in a study of CD8+CD57+ T cells in acquired aplastic anemia. From the reads, TCRdb called clonotypes with MiXCR, one entry per CDR3 protein. In the table there are under 250,000 distinct CDR3 sequences, approximately 35% of which are singletons. Sequences were obtained from sorted CD4+, CD8+, or CD8+CD57+ T cells (not recorded which) from PBMCs. The receptors derive from a human donor in good health, serving as a control. Both conserved end residues are part of each CDR3. D genes are given only for firm matches. Not every row has a clone size; where given, it reads once, few, many or a size class.

d_call: TRBD1; j_call: TRBJ2-7; clone_size: few; v_call: TRBV7-8; cdr3_aa: CAWSSSRQGPLGEQYF; cdr3_nt: TGTGCCTGGAGTTCGTCCCGACAGGGGCCCTTAGGGGAGCAGTACTTC
d_call: .; j_call: TRBJ2-3; clone_size: .; v_call: TRBV5-4; cdr3_aa: CASSLVLQLDTDTQYF; cdr3_nt: TGTGCCAGCAGCTTGGTACTGCAGCTCGACACAGATACGCAGTATTTT
d_call: .; j_call: TRBJ2-3; clone_size: many; v_call: TRBV9; cdr3_aa: CASSVSGWLTDTQYF; cdr3_nt: TGTGCCAGCAGCGTCTCGGGGTGGCTCACAGATACGCAGTATTTT
d_call: .; j_call: TRBJ1-1; clone_size: many; v_call: TRBV9; cdr3_aa: CASTTALNTEAFF; cdr3_nt: TGTGCCAGCACAACAGCCCTGAACACTGAAGCTTTCTTT
d_call: .; j_call: TRBJ1-1; clone_size: many; v_call: TRBV5-8; cdr3_aa: CASSGDINTEAFF; cdr3_nt: TGTGCCAGCAGCGGGGACATAAACACTGAAGCTTTCTTT
d_call: .; j_call: TRBJ2-7; clone_size: few; v_call: TRBV3-1; cdr3_aa: CASSPLVGSYEQYF; cdr3_nt: TGTGCCAGCAGCCCCCTCGTCGGGTCCTACGAGCAGTACTTC
d_call: .; j_call: TRBJ1-6; clone_size: many; v_call: TRBV20-1; cdr3_aa: CSARVGESRSYNSPLHF; cdr3_nt: TGCAGTGCTAGAGTAGGGGAGTCAAGGTCCTATAATTCACCCCTCCACTTT
d_call: TRBD2; j_call: TRBJ2-1; clone_size: few; v_call: TRBV10-3; cdr3_aa: CASSFLAGGGEQFF; cdr3_nt: TGTGCCAGCAGTTTTCTAGCGGGGGGCGGTGAGCAGTTCTTC
d_call: .; j_call: TRBJ2-3; clone_size: .; v_call: TRBV7-5; cdr3_aa: CISVPAASKGAGDTDTQYF; cdr3_nt: .
d_call: TRBD1; j_call: TRBJ2-7; clone_size: many; v_call: TRBV7-9; cdr3_aa: CASSLGTGLGYYEQYF; cdr3_nt: TGTGCCAGCAGCTTAGGGACAGGGCTGGGGTACTACGAGCAGTACTTC
d_call: .; j_call: TRBJ2-7; clone_size: many; v_call: TRBV20-1; cdr3_aa: CSASIGYEQYF; cdr3_nt: TGCAGTGCTAGTATCGGGTACGAGCAGTACTTC
d_call: .; j_call: TRBJ2-3; clone_size: few; v_call: TRBV5-1; cdr3_aa: CASSLTVGGSDTQYF; cdr3_nt: TGCGCCAGCAGCCTCACCGTGGGGGGTTCAGATACGCAGTATTTT
d_call: TRBD2; j_call: TRBJ2-3; clone_size: .; v_call: TRBV20-1; cdr3_aa: CSARDYQASVTDTQYF; cdr3_nt: TGCAGTGCAAGGGACTACCAAGCAAGCGTCACAGATACGCAGTATTTT
d_call: .; j_call: TRBJ1-6; clone_size: .; v_call: TRBV30; cdr3_aa: CPRQSGRENSPLHF; cdr3_nt: TGTCCCCGTCAATCCGGACGGGAGAATTCACCCCTCCACTTT
d_call: TRBD1; j_call: TRBJ2-1; clone_size: .; v_call: TRBV24-1; cdr3_aa: CATSDRGQGAGNEQFF; cdr3_nt: TGTGCCACCAGTGACCGGGGACAGGGGGCCGGCAATGAGCAGTTCTTC
d_call: .; j_call: TRBJ2-5; clone_size: .; v_call: TRBV18; cdr3_aa: CASSPRLGTQYF; cdr3_nt: TGTGCCAGCTCACCACGGCTTGGGACCCAGTACTTC
d_call: .; j_call: TRBJ2-7; clone_size: once; v_call: TRBV15; cdr3_aa: CATSSFAPSYEQYF; cdr3_nt: TGTGCCACCAGCAGCTTCGCCCCATCCTACGAGCAGTACTTC
d_call: .; j_call: TRBJ1-6; clone_size: .; v_call: TRBV19; cdr3_aa: CASSIRGSPLHF; cdr3_nt: TGTGCCAGTAGTATTCGGGGTTCACCCCTCCACTTT
d_call: .; j_call: TRBJ1-3; clone_size: many; v_call: TRBV20-1; cdr3_aa: CSASTTLTGNTIYF; cdr3_nt: TGCAGTGCTAGTACGACGCTTACTGGAAACACCATATATTTT
d_call: .; j_call: TRBJ1-1; clone_size: few; v_call: TRBV20-1; cdr3_aa: CSARDREEMNTEAFF; cdr3_nt: TGCAGTGCTAGGGATCGAGAGGAGATGAACACTGAAGCTTTCTTT